Below, 2 T cell receptor beta chains from the same sample are listed, as sequenced in a study of blood T cell repertoires in COVID-19. Sequenced by immunoSEQ multiplex PCR; TCRdb stores in-frame clones only, minus some. Among about 130,000 clones, about 89% were seen once, and the ten largest hold 18%. The sequencing sample was made of peripheral blood. These receptors came from a man aged 45 to 65 with active or convalescent COVID-19.

This rearrangement joins TRBV5-1 to TRBJ2-1, with TRBD1 identical over 7 bases. CDR1 SGHRS and CDR2 YFSETQ come from the germline V gene. This CDR3 region has 16 residues. V gave up 4 bases and J gave up 3 bases; unmatched junction bases: 10. The CDR3 here is CASSPQSGTVYNEQFF. CDR3 nucleotide sequence: TGCGCCAGCAGCCCTCAGTCCGGGACAGTCTACAATGAGCAGTTCTTC.

This clone has just one count. The J gene is TRBJ2-5, the V gene TRBV5-1; TRBD2 might be the D (5 bases). Germline lookup yields CDR1 SGHRS and CDR2 YFSETQ. The CDR3 is 14 amino acids. Trimming pared 4 bases from V and 5 bases from J, leaving 15 bases between. The CDR3: CASSRTGSGETQYF. DNA of the CDR3: TGCGCCAGCAGCCGGACCGGTTCGGGGGAGACCCAGTACTTC.